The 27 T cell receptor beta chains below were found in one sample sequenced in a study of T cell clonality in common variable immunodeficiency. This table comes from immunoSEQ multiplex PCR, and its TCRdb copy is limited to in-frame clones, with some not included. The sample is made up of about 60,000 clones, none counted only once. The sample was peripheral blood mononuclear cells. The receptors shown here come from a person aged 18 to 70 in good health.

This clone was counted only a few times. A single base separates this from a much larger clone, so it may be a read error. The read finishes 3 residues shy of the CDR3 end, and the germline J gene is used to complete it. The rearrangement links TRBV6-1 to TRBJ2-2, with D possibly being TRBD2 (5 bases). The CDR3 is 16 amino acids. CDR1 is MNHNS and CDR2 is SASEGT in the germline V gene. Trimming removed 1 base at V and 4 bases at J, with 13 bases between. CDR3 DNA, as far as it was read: TGTGCCAGCAGTGAAGTAGCGAGAGGGCCCACCGGGGAG. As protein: CASSEVARGPTGE. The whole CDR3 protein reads CASSEVARGPTGELFF.

The covered CDR3 bases are TGTGCCAGCATACCCCAAGCCGTAAGGAACACTGAA. This translates into CASIPQAVRNTE. The CDR3 reads in full as CASIPQAVRNTEAFF. The V and J genes are TRBV2 and TRBJ1-1; unclear D gene. The read comes to an end 3 residues before the CDR3 does, leaving the germline J gene to fill in the end. Germline lookup yields CDR1 SNHLY and CDR2 FYNNEI. The CDR3 runs to 15 residues. With 7 bases removed from V and 1 base from J, the gap between germline ends came to 16 bases.

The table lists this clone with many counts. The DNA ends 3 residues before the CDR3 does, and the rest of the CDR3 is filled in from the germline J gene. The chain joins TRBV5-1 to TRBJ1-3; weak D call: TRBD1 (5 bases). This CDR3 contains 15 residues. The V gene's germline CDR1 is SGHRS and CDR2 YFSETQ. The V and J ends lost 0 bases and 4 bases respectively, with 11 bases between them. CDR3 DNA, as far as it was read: TGCGCCAGCAGCTTGGCCCCGGACAACGGAAACACC. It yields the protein CASSLAPDNGNT. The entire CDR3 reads CASSLAPDNGNTIYF.

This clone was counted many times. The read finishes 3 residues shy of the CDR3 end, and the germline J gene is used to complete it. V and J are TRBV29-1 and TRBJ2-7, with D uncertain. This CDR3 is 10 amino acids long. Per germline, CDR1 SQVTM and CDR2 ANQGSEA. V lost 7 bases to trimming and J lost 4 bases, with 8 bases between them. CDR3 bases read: TGCAGCGCCGCGGATTACGAG. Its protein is CSAADYE. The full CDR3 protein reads CSAADYEQYF.

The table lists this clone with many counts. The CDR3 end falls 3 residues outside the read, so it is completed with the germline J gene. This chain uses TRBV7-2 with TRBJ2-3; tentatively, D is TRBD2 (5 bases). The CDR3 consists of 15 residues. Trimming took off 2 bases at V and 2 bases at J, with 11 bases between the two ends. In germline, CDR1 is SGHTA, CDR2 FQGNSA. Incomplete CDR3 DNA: TGTGCCAGCAGCTTAACAGCGGTATTCACAGATACG. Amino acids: CASSLTAVFTDT. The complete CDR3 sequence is CASSLTAVFTDTQYF.

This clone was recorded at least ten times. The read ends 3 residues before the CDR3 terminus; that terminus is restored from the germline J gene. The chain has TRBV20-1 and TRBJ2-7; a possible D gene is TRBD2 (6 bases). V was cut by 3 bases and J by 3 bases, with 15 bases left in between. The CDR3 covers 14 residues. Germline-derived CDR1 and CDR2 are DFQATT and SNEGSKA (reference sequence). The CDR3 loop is CSASGGGDHYEQYF. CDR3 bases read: TGCAGTGCTAGCGGGGGAGGAGACCACTACGAG.

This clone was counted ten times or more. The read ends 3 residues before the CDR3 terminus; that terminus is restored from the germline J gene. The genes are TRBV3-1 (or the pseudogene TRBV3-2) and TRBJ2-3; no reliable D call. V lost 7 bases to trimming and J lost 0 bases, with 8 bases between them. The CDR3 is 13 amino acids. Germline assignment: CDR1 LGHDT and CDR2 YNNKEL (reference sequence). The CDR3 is CASTSGSTDTQYF. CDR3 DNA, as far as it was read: TGTGCCAGCACCTCCGGGAGCACAGATACG.

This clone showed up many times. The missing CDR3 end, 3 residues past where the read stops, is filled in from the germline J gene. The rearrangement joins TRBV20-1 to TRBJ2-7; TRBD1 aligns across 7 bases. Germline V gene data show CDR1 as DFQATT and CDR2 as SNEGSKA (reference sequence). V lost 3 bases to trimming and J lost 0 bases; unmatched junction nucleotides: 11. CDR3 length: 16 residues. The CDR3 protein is CSARGTDSHRSYEQYF. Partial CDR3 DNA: TGCAGTGCTAGGGGGACAGACTCACACCGCTCCTACGAG.

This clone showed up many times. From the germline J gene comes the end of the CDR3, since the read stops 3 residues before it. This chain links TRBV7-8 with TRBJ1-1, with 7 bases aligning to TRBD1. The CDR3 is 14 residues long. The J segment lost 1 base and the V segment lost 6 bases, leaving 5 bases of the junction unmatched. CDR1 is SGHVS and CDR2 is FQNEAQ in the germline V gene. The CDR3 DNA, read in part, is TGTGCCAGCAGGGGACAGCCTTCGAACACTGAA. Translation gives CASRGQPSNTE. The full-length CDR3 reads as CASRGQPSNTEAFF. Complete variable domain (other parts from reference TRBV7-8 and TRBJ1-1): GAGVSQSPRYKVAKRGQDVALRCDPISGHVSLFWYQQALGQGPEFLTYFQNEAQLDKSGLPSDRFFAERPEGSVSTLKIQRTQQEDSAVYLCASRGQPSNTEAFFGQGTRLTVV.

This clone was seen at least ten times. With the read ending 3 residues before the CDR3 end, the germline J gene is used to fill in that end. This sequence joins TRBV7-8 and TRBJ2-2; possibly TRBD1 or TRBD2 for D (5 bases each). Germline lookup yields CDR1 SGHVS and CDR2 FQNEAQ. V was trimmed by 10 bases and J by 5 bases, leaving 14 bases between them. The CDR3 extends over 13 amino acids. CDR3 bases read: TGTGCCACGGACCCGAGGGGTACCGGGGAG. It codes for CATDPRGTGE. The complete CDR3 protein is CATDPRGTGELFF.

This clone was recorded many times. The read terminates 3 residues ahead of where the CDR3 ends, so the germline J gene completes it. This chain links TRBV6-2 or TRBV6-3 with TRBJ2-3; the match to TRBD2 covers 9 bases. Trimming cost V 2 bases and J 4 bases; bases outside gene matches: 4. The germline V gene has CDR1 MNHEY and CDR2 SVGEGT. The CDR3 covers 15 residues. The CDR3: CASSYRTSDADTQYF. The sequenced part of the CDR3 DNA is TGTGCCAGCAGTTACCGGACTAGCGATGCAGATACG.

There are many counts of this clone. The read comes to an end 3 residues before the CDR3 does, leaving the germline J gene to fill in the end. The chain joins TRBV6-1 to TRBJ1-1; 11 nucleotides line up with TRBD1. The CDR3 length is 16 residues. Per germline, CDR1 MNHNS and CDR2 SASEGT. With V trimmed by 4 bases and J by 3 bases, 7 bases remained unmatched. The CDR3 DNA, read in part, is TGTGCCAGCAGTGCCCGGGACAGGGGGTGGGACACTGAA. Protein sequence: CASSARDRGWDTE. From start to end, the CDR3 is CASSARDRGWDTEAFF.

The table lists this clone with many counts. CDR3 residues: CASSLGALNTEAFF. CDR3 bases read: TGCGCCAGCAGCTTGGGGGCCCTGAACACTGAA. This rearrangement joins TRBV5-1 to TRBJ1-1; D call uncertain. The sequenced fragment ends 3 residues before the CDR3 boundary, so the rest is inferred from the germline J gene. This CDR3 is built from 14 residues. The V end was cut by 0 bases, the J end by 0 bases, with 6 bases between. Germline CDR1 reads SGHRS; CDR2 reads YFSETQ.

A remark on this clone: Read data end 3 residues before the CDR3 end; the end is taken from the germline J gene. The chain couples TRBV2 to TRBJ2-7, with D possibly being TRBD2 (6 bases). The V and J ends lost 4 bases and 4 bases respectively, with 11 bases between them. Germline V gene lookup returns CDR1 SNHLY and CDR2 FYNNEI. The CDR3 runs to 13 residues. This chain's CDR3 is CASSVLAGYEQYF. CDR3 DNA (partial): TGTGCCAGCAGTGTACTAGCAGGATACGAG. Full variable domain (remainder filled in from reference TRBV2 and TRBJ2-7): EPEVTQTPSHQVTQMGQEVILRCVPISNHLYFYWYRQILGQKVEFLVSFYNNEISEKSEIFDDQFSVERPDGSNFTLKIRSTKLEDSAMYFCASSVLAGYEQYFGPGTRLTVT.

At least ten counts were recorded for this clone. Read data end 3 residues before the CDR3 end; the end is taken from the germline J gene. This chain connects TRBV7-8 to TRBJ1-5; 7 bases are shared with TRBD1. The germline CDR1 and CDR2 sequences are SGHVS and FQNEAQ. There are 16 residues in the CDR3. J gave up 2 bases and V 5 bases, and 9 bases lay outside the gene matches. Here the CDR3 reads CASSLKEGAGNQPQHF. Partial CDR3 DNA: TGTGCCAGCAGCCTCAAAGAGGGGGCTGGCAATCAGCCC. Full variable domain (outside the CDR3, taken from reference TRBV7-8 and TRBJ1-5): GAGVSQSPRYKVAKRGQDVALRCDPISGHVSLFWYQQALGQGPEFLTYFQNEAQLDKSGLPSDRFFAERPEGSVSTLKIQRTQQEDSAVYLCASSLKEGAGNQPQHFGDGTRLSIL.

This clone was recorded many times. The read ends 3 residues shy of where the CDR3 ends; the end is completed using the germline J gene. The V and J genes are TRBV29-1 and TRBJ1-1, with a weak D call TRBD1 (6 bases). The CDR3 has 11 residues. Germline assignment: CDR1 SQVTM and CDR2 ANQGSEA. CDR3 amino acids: CSVIAGEGAFF. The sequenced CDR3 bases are TGCAGCGTCATAGCAGGGGAGGGA.

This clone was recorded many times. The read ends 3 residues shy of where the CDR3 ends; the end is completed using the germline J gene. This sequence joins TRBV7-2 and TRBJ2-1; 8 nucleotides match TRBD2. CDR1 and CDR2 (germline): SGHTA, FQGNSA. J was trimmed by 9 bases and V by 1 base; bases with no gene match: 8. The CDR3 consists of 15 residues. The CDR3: CASSLVGGGLVEQFF. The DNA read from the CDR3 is TGTGCCAGCAGCTTAGTAGGCGGGGGGTTGGTTGAG.

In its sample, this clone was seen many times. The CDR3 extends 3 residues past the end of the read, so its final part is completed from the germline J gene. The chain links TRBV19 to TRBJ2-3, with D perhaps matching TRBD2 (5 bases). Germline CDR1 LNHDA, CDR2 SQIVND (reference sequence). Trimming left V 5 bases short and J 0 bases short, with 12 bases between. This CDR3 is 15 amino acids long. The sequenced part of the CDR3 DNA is TGTGCCAGTAGTCTCGGGGTCCTCAGCACAGATACG. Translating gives CASSLGVLSTDT. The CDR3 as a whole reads CASSLGVLSTDTQYF.

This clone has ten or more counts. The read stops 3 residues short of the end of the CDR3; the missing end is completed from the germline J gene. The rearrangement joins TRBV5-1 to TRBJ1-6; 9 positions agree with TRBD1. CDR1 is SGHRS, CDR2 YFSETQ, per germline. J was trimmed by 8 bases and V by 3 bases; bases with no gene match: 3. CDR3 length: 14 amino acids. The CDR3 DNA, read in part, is TGCGCCAGCAGCTCTCGACAGGGGGATTCACCC. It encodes CASSSRQGDSP. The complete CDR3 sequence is CASSSRQGDSPLHF.

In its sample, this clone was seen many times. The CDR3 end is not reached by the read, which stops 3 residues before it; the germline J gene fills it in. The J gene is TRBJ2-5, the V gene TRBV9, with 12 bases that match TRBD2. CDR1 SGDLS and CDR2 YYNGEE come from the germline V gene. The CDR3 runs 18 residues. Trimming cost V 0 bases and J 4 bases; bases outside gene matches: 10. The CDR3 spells CASSVEGLAGGFGETQYF. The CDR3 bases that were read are TGTGCCAGCAGCGTAGAGGGGCTAGCGGGAGGGTTCGGAGAGACC.

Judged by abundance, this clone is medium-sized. The CDR3 DNA, read in part, is TGTGCCAGCAGTGAAGCGGGGGGGGGCAGGGTAAGGAACACCGGGGAG. Translated, it gives CASSEAGGGRVRNTGE. The entire CDR3 is CASSEAGGGRVRNTGELFF. This chain links TRBV6-1 with TRBJ2-2, with D maybe TRBD2 (7 bases). Read coverage stops 3 residues before the CDR3 terminus; the germline J gene supplies the remainder. There are 19 residues in the CDR3. V lost 0 bases, J lost 1 base, and 18 bases lay in between. CDR1 is MNHNS, CDR2 SASEGT, per germline.

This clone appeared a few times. The CDR3 loop is CASSEWTSDEQYF. Incomplete CDR3 DNA: TGTGCCAGCAGTGAATGGACTAGTGACGAG. The chain uses TRBV2 and TRBJ2-7; the match to TRBD2 covers 7 bases. The read stops 3 residues short of the end of the CDR3; the missing end is completed from the germline J gene. J lost 5 bases, V lost 2 bases, and 3 bases had no gene match. CDR3 size: 13 residues. The germline V gene has CDR1 SNHLY and CDR2 FYNNEI.

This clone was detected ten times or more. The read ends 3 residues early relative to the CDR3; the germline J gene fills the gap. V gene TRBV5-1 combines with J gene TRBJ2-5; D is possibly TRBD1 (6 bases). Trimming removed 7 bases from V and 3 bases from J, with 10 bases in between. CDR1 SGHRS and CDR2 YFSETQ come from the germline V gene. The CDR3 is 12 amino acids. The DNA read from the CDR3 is TGCGCCAGCTGGAACAGGGAAGAGACC. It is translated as CASWNREET. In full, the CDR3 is CASWNREETQYF. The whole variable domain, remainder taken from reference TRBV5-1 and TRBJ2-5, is KAGVTQTPRYLIKTRGQQVTLSCSPISGHRSVSWYQQTPGQGLQFLFEYFSETQRNKGNFPGRFSGRQFSNSRSEMNVSTLELGDSALYLCASWNREETQYFGPGTRLLVL.

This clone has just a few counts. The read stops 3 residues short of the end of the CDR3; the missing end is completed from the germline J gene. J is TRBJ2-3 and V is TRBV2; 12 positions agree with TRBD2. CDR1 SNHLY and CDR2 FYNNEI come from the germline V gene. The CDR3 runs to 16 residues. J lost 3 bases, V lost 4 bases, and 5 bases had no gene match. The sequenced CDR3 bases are TGTGCCAGCAGTGGACTAGCGGGGGTGGGGACAGATACG. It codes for CASSGLAGVGTDT. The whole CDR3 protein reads CASSGLAGVGTDTQYF.

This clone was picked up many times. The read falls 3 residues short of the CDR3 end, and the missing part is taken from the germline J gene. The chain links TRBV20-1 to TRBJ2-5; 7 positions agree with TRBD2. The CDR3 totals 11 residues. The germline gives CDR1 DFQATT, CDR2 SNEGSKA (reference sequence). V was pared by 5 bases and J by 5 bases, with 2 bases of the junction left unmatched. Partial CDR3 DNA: TGCAGTGCTCAGCGGGGTGAGACC. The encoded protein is CSAQRGET. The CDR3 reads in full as CSAQRGETQYF.

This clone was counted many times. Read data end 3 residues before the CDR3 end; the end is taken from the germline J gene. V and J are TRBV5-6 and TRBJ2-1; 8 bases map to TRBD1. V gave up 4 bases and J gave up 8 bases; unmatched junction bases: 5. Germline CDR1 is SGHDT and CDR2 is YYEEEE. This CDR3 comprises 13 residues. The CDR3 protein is CASSRDRGYEQFF. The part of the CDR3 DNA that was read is TGTGCCAGCAGCCGAGACAGGGGATATGAG.

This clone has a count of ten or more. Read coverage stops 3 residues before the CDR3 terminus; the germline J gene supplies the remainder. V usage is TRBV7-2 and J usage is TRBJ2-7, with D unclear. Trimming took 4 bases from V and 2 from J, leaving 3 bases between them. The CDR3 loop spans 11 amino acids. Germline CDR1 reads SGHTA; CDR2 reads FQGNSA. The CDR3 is CASSSAYEQYF. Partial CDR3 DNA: TGTGCCAGCAGCTCAGCCTACGAG. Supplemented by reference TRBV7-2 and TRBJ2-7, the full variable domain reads GAGVSQSPSNKVTEKGKDVELRCDPISGHTALYWYRQSLGQGLEFLIYFQGNSAPDKSGLPSDRFSAERTGGSVSTLTIQRTQQEDSAVYLCASSSAYEQYFGPGTRLTVT.